The subject of this entry is one TCR beta chain. This clone has a handful of counts. Its antigen remains unidentified. Base qualities are not recorded, but no much larger clone differs from it by a single base. This sample was taken from a study of T cell responses to AZD1222 COVID-19 vaccine (dated by TCRdb to about 2021). With respect to the entire study: AZD1222 recipients given second doses at about 4 weeks or at about 12 weeks were pooled, since spike-specific TCR depth and breadth were not found to differ between the two schedules. Trial participants were enrolled into age subgroups of 18-55, 56-69 and 70-plus years, which contained 148, 28 and 57 TCR-sequenced participants, respectively. A total of 230 to 250 trial participants underwent TCR sequencing, of whom 207 had received two doses of AZD1222 and roughly 26 had received two doses of the MenACWY control vaccine.

The germline V gene gives CDR1 as SGHRS and CDR2 as YFSETQ. The germline ends are 17 bases apart after V is trimmed by 4 bases and J by 0 bases. The cysteine opens and the phenylalanine closes a CDR3 of 17 amino acids. Only the CDR3 portion is preserved as DNA: 51 bases, with reading frame beginning at the first base. Summary of the overall study and its limitations: The 56-69-year group was small, and its depth increase did not reach significance, likely because of low power. Vaccine-associated CD4 TCRs spanned the whole spike protein, with dominant responses in regions 160-218 and 743-854. Because no samples from the day 14 peak response were available, repertoires could be characterized only after the peak T cell response. Epitopes outside the regions mutated in the B.1.351 and B.1.1.7 variants were reportedly recognized by nearly half of the unique spike-specific TCRs. After two AZD1222 doses, both the breadth and the depth of spike-specific TCRs were significantly higher than at day 0 and than in MenACWY recipients. Conclusions about previously exposed vaccinees are limited, since just five to seven AZD1222 recipients were seropositive for SARS-CoV-2 at baseline. Most participants were white British and females outnumbered males, and the authors suggested that clonal diversity may have been underestimated.

The time point tag for this specimen amounts to: baseline before first vaccination. Samples from vaccinated people were obtained from the UK trials COV001 and COV002, which included a single-blind randomized controlled phase 2/3 trial of AZD1222 (ChAdOx1 nCoV-19) in healthy adults. Trial participant PBMC samples were collected at day 0 and day 28 after the second dose for TCRbeta chain sequencing. The CDR3 regions of human TCRbeta chains were analyzed by immunosequencing. On the study's bioinformatics: TCRs in the repertoires were matched against a reference library of SARS-CoV-2-specific TCRs that had been generated with the MIRA antigen-specificity platform. Breadth was defined as the fraction of unique TCRs that were SARS-CoV-2-associated. Depth was defined as the fraction of total T cells that were SARS-CoV-2-associated. Using the MIRA data, every spike-specific TCR was mapped to the spike region that the TCR reacted to and assigned to either a CD4 or a CD8 class. Log10-transformed breadth and depth values were compared by one-way ANOVA with Sidak's multiple comparisons tests. TCRdb holds this immuneACCESS table with in-frame rearrangements only. Some clones are missing; in checked studies, unresolved V genes explain under half, and the rest has no known cause. That table gives V, J and clone size, and the DNA gave D and trimming. The sample profile shows about 170,000 clones; 75% to 90% of them were found once. The top ten constitute 6% to 8% of the sample.

Here the sequenced sample was peripheral blood, taken on day 0 of AZD1222 vaccination. This TCR came from an adult in good health. The sequence is built from TRBV5-1 and TRBJ1-3; the best D guess is TRBD1, with 6 bases matching. The CDR3 corresponds to CASSPGGRLVSGNTIYF. The sequenced DNA: TGCGCCAGCAGCCCGGGGGGCAGGCTTGTCTCTGGAAACACCATATATTTT. The CDR3 plus the reference TRBV5-1 and TRBJ1-3 genes for the other parts give the full variable domain: KAGVTQTPRYLIKTRGQQVTLSCSPISGHRSVSWYQQTPGQGLQFLFEYFSETQRNKGNFPGRFSGRQFSNSRSEMNVSTLELGDSALYLCASSPGGRLVSGNTIYFGEGSWLTVV.